These 10 T cell receptor beta chains were all obtained from the same sample, sequenced in a study of beta chain features in type 1 diabetes (dated by TCRdb to about 2018). The library came from the immunoSEQ multiplex PCR assay. The entire isolated RNA was reverse transcribed using the High Capacity cDNA Reverse Transcription Kit, and thus expressed TCRB transcripts were sequenced. TCRdb retrieved this table from immuneACCESS and kept in-frame rearrangements only. Not all clones are present; in checked studies, unresolved V genes account for under half, and no reason is known for the remainder. This sample lists 300,000 to 350,000 clones; 8% were detected once. The top ten hold approximately 0.47% of the sample. Sample: central memory CD4+ T cells from blood. These receptors came from a woman in her late teens or twenties in good health.

This clone was counted between two and nine times. At the DNA level, this CDR3 is encoded by other sequences in the same sample as well. The chain links TRBV7-2 to TRBJ1-1; 7 bases agree with TRBD1. The trim removed 3 bases at V and 1 base at J, leaving 2 bases unmatched. The V gene's germline CDR1 is SGHTA and CDR2 FQGNSA. There are 14 residues in the CDR3. The CDR3 region has the DNA TGTGCCAGCAGCTTGGGACAGTCGAACACTGAAGCTTTCTTT. Its translation: CASSLGQSNTEAFF. Full variable domain (remainder filled in from reference TRBV7-2 and TRBJ1-1): GAGVSQSPSNKVTEKGKDVELRCDPISGHTALYWYRQSLGQGLEFLIYFQGNSAPDKSGLPSDRFSAERTGGSVSTLTIQRTQQEDSAVYLCASSLGQSNTEAFFGQGTRLTVV.

V and J are TRBV7-3 and TRBJ2-7; unclear D gene. Trimming stripped 5 bases from V and 3 bases from J, with 5 bases between. CDR1 is SGHTA and CDR2 is FQGTGA in the germline V gene. CDR3 length equals 11 residues. CDR3 region: CASSLRYEQYF. In DNA, the CDR3 is TGTGCCAGCAGCCTTCGCTACGAGCAGTACTTC.

As for this clone: Distinct nucleotide sequences in the sample also encode this CDR3. The chain combines TRBV9 with TRBJ2-1; D gene ambiguous. CDR1 SGDLS and CDR2 YYNGEE come from the germline V gene. The CDR3 contains 13 residues. Between the trimmed V and J ends, which lost 0 bases and 4 bases, there was a span of 5 bases. CDR3 protein: CASSVDSYNEQFF. Written as DNA, the CDR3 is TGTGCCAGCAGCGTAGACAGTTACAATGAGCAGTTCTTC. The variable domain in full, completed from reference TRBV9 and TRBJ2-1, reads DSGVTQTPKHLITATGQRVTLRCSPRSGDLSVYWYQQSLDQGLQFLIQYYNGEERAKGNILERFSAQQFPDLHSELNLSSLELGDSALYFCASSVDSYNEQFFGPGTRLTVL.

Turning to this clone: Other DNA sequences in this sample translate to the same CDR3. V and J are TRBV7-2 and TRBJ2-7, with 8 positions matching TRBD1. The length of the CDR3 is 14 residues. With 5 bases clipped from V and 3 bases from J, the junction kept 6 bases outside the gene matches. Germline loops: CDR1 SGHTA, CDR2 FQGNSA. In nucleotides, the CDR3 is TGTGCCAGCAGCCAAAGGGACAGGAGCTACGAGCAGTACTTC. Amino acid sequence: CASSQRDRSYEQYF.

Many counts were recorded for this clone. CDR3 sequence: CASSLGGGPAAYEQYF. Here the CDR3 DNA reads TGTGCCAGCAGCTTAGGAGGGGGCCCCGCCGCCTACGAGCAGTACTTC. The genes are TRBV7-2 and TRBJ2-7, with 7 bases identical to TRBD1. The CDR3 is made up of 16 amino acids. Germline V lookup: CDR1 SGHTA, CDR2 FQGNSA. Losses at the gene ends were 1 base for V and 2 bases for J; bases not matched to a gene: 8.

This clone was found many times. V is TRBV7-2 and J is TRBJ1-5; no definite D call. Germline assignment: CDR1 SGHTA and CDR2 FQGNSA. The CDR3 sequence is 14 residues long. V dropped 1 base and J dropped 6 bases, with 10 bases sitting between them. The CDR3 sequence is CASSLGNVGQPQHF. DNA of the CDR3: TGTGCCAGCAGCTTAGGCAACGTGGGTCAGCCCCAGCATTTT.

The chain combines TRBV18 with TRBJ1-3; no definite D call. Germline V lookup: CDR1 KGHSH, CDR2 LQKENI. V was pared by 2 bases and J by 0 bases, with 8 bases between. The CDR3 contains 15 residues. The CDR3 DNA follows: TGTGCCAGCTCACCAGCCCTAGGCTCTGGAAACACCATATATTTT. This encodes CASSPALGSGNTIYF. Based on the CDR3 plus reference TRBV18 and TRBJ1-3, the full variable domain is NAGVMQNPRHLVRRRGQEARLRCSPMKGHSHVYWYRQLPEEGLKFMVYLQKENIIDESGMPKERFSAEFPKEGPSILRIQQVVRGDSAAYFCASSPALGSGNTIYFGEGSWLTVV.

The V gene is TRBV7-9, the J gene TRBJ1-4; 8 bases are shared with TRBD1. Germline CDR1 is SEHNR and CDR2 is FQNEAQ (reference sequence). V shed 6 bases and J 7 bases; nucleotides not matched to a gene: 7. The CDR3 has 14 amino acids. CDR3: CASSGQGEGEKLFF. DNA for the CDR3: TGTGCCAGCAGTGGACAGGGAGAGGGTGAAAAACTGTTTTTT.

In its sample, this clone was seen a few times. V is TRBV18 and J is TRBJ1-1; D unclear. This CDR3 is built from 15 residues. Looked up from germline, CDR1 is KGHSH and CDR2 is LQKENI. Trimming cost V 2 bases and J 5 bases, with 15 bases left between them. CDR3 sequence (DNA): TGTGCCAGCTCACCAGTGGAGGGAGAGGGAACTGAAGCTTTCTTT. It encodes CASSPVEGEGTEAFF. The entire variable domain, with the rest obtained from reference TRBV18 and TRBJ1-1, is as follows: NAGVMQNPRHLVRRRGQEARLRCSPMKGHSHVYWYRQLPEEGLKFMVYLQKENIIDESGMPKERFSAEFPKEGPSILRIQQVVRGDSAAYFCASSPVEGEGTEAFFGQGTRLTVV.

This chain joins TRBV7-9 and TRBJ2-5, with 7 bases lining up with TRBD2. The CDR3 contains 14 residues. The V gene end was trimmed by 2 bases and the J gene end by 2 bases; junction bases not matched to a gene: 2. Germline assignment: CDR1 SEHNR and CDR2 FQNEAQ (reference sequence). The CDR3 sequence: CASSLTGGQETQYF. The CDR3 region has the DNA TGTGCCAGCAGCTTAACGGGAGGACAAGAGACCCAGTACTTC.